One and the same sample provided the 19 T cell receptor beta chains below, sequenced in a study of CD4 T cells in relation to SARS-CoV-2 and coronaviruses. Data came from immunoSEQ multiplex PCR; TCRdb stores just in-frame clones and leaves some out. The data contain about 26,000 clones, roughly 82% of them singletons. Unexposed donor CD4+ T cells date from about 2011-2018, before the COVID-19 pandemic. CD4+ T cells were isolated from the cells after around 10 days of culture. These TCRs' antigens remain unknown. The sample consisted of CD4+ T cells from PBMCs, cultured in vitro. The receptor source for this set is a human donor in good health.

This chain joins TRBV5-1 and TRBJ1-2; 8 bases match TRBD1. The V and J ends lost 5 bases and 4 bases, in that order; junction bases with no gene match: 10. This CDR3 spans 15 amino acids. CDR1 is SGHRS, CDR2 YFSETQ, per germline. The CDR3 reads CASRPGGELGYGYTF. In DNA, the CDR3 is TGCGCCAGCAGGCCAGGGGGCGAACTTGGCTATGGCTACACCTTC.

This sequence joins TRBV7-2 and TRBJ2-7, with TRBD1 identical over 12 bases. The V gene's germline CDR1 is SGHTA and CDR2 FQGNSA. There are 15 residues in the CDR3. J lost 4 bases, V lost 7 bases, and 8 bases had no gene match. The CDR3 loop reads CASIWGTGGQYEQYF. The CDR3 bases are TGTGCCAGCATCTGGGGGACAGGGGGCCAGTACGAGCAGTACTTC.

This clone was detected once. The J gene is TRBJ2-5, the V gene TRBV5-1, with D maybe TRBD1 (6 bases). The CDR3 spans 15 residues. Trimming removed 4 bases at V and 5 bases at J, with 18 bases between. Germline CDR1 and CDR2: SGHRS and YFSETQ. The CDR3 DNA sequence: TGCGCCAGCAGCCCCATTTCAGGGGCCGGGGAGACCCAGTACTTC. This translates into CASSPISGAGETQYF.

The chain joins TRBV5-1 to TRBJ2-6, with D possibly matching TRBD1 (5 bases). V was clipped by 4 bases and J by 0 bases, with 8 bases between them. Germline V CDR1 and CDR2: SGHRS, YFSETQ. This CDR3 has 15 amino acids. CDR3 in amino acids: CASSPDNSGANVLTF. The CDR3 DNA reads as TGCGCCAGCAGCCCGGACAACTCTGGGGCCAACGTCCTGACTTTC.

The CDR3 is CASRTNRAVGEQYF. The DNA for the CDR3 is TGTGCCAGCAGAACAAACAGGGCGGTCGGGGAGCAGTACTTC. The rearrangement links TRBV6-5 to TRBJ2-7; D possibly corresponds to TRBD1 (6 bases). The CDR3 extends over 14 amino acids. CDR1 is MNHEY and CDR2 is SVGAGI in the germline V gene. V lost 6 bases to trimming and J lost 7 bases, with 19 bases between them.

This chain uses TRBV9 with TRBJ2-1; no firm D call. CDR3 length: 13 residues. Germline assignment: CDR1 SGDLS and CDR2 YYNGEE. V was cut by 0 bases and J by 5 bases, with 6 bases left in between. DNA of the CDR3: TGTGCCAGCAGCGTAGCTACCGACAATGAGCAGTTCTTC. This encodes CASSVATDNEQFF.

The chain uses TRBV6-5 and TRBJ1-6; 7 positions match TRBD1. CDR3 length: 15 residues. Germline lookup yields CDR1 MNHEY and CDR2 SVGAGI. Unmatched junction bases numbered 7, after V lost 6 bases and J lost 5 bases. In DNA form, the CDR3 reads TGTGCCAGCAGGGCGGGACAGAGCAATAATTCACCCCTCCACTTT. This gives the protein CASRAGQSNNSPLHF.

This clone has a handful of counts. The chain has TRBV3-1 (or the pseudogene TRBV3-2) and TRBJ1-5; TRBD1 matches at 7 bases. Germline CDR1 LGHDT, CDR2 YNNKEL (reference sequence). J was trimmed by 2 bases and V by 3 bases; bases with no gene match: 4. The CDR3 totals 15 residues. The chain's CDR3 is CASSQGQGGNQPQHF. CDR3 sequence (DNA): TGTGCCAGCAGCCAGGGGCAGGGGGGCAATCAGCCCCAGCATTTT.

The chain recombines TRBV2 with TRBJ2-5; TRBD1 agrees at 8 bases. The CDR3 is 15 amino acids. V gave up 5 bases and J gave up 4 bases; unmatched junction bases: 9. Per germline, CDR1 SNHLY and CDR2 FYNNEI. CDR3 bases: TGTGCCAGCAGTCCGATGGGGACAGGAGGAGAGACCCAGTACTTC. Translating gives CASSPMGTGGETQYF.

The chain joins TRBV5-8 to TRBJ1-5; no definite D call. V was shortened by 4 bases and J by 6 bases, with 17 bases between the two germline ends. Looked up from germline, CDR1 is SGHTS and CDR2 is YDEGEE. The CDR3 is made up of 15 amino acids. CDR3 protein: CASSTGPLSSQPQHF. CDR3 sequence (DNA): TGTGCCAGCAGCACTGGGCCTCTCTCCTCTCAGCCCCAGCATTTT. Full variable domain (remainder filled in from reference TRBV5-8 and TRBJ1-5): EAGVTQSPTHLIKTRGQQATLRCSPISGHTSVYWYQQALGLGLQFLLWYDEGEERNRGNFPPRFSGRQFPNYSSELNVNALELEDSALYLCASSTGPLSSQPQHFGDGTRLSIL.

This clone was counted only a few times. The CDR3 reads CASSREPSGANVLTF. CDR3 nucleotides: TGTGCCAGCAGCAGAGAGCCCTCTGGGGCCAACGTCCTGACTTTC. The chain joins TRBV9 to TRBJ2-6; no definite D call. Germline V CDR1 and CDR2: SGDLS, YYNGEE. The CDR3 covers 15 residues. V was shortened by 4 bases and J by 0 bases, with 8 bases between the two germline ends.

This chain uses TRBV30 with TRBJ1-1; 9 bases map to TRBD1. V dropped 2 bases and J dropped 1; count of bases not matched to a gene: 2. CDR1 and CDR2 (germline): GTSNPN, SVGIG (reference sequence). CDR3 length: 14 amino acids. CDR3 sequence reads: CAWSMGQGNTEAFF. The CDR3 DNA sequence: TGTGCCTGGAGTATGGGACAGGGGAACACTGAAGCTTTCTTT.

The chain links TRBV29-1 to TRBJ2-3; either TRBD1 or TRBD2 may supply D (5 bases each). The CDR3 is 15 amino acids. Germline V gene sequence: CDR1 SQVTM, CDR2 ANQGSEA. Trimming removed 5 bases from V and 0 bases from J, with 15 bases in between. The CDR3 sequence: CSVSNRDRSTDTQYF. CDR3 in DNA: TGCAGCGTTTCCAACCGGGACCGAAGCACAGATACGCAGTATTTT.

The chain couples TRBV7-2 to TRBJ1-3; 7 bases align to TRBD1. CDR1 SGHTA and CDR2 FQGNSA come from the germline V gene. The CDR3 is 16 residues long. V shed 6 bases, J shed 0 bases, and the junction held 8 bases outside the gene matches. This chain's CDR3 is CASSIGQANSGNTIYF. The CDR3 DNA sequence: TGTGCCAGCAGTATCGGACAGGCCAACTCTGGAAACACCATATATTTT.

The sample holds one count of this clone. The chain is built from TRBV6-5 and TRBJ2-5; D is perhaps TRBD2 (7 bases). CDR3 size: 14 residues. Per the germline V gene, CDR1 is MNHEY and CDR2 is SVGAGI. Deletions cut 10 bases from V and 2 bases from J, with 17 bases between. The CDR3 DNA follows: TGTGCCACCTCCAGGGGAGCGGGACAAGAGACCCAGTACTTC. It yields the protein CATSRGAGQETQYF.

V usage is TRBV11-2 and J usage is TRBJ1-5; 7 bases agree with TRBD1. The CDR3 contains 15 residues. The ends lost 2 bases at V and 4 bases at J; junction bases unmatched: 5. Germline V gene lookup returns CDR1 SGHAT and CDR2 FQNNGV. CDR3 loop: CASSLRGTANQPQHF. Written as DNA, the CDR3 is TGTGCCAGCAGCTTAAGAGGGACAGCTAATCAGCCCCAGCATTTT. The full variable domain, in which reference TRBV11-2 and TRBJ1-5 provide the parts outside the CDR3, is EAGVAQSPRYKIIEKRQSVAFWCNPISGHATLYWYQQILGQGPKLLIQFQNNGVVDDSQLPKDRFSAERLKGVDSTLKIQPAKLEDSAVYLCASSLRGTANQPQHFGDGTRLSIL.

The chain carries TRBV6-6 and TRBJ1-1; TRBD1 is a possible D gene (5 bases). CDR3 size: 14 residues. The germline CDR1 and CDR2 sequences are MNHNY and SVGAGI (reference sequence). Trimming removed 7 bases from V and 0 bases from J, with 12 bases in between. The CDR3 DNA follows: TGTGCCAGCAACCTGGGGCACATGAACACTGAAGCTTTCTTT. Translating gives CASNLGHMNTEAFF.

This chain uses TRBV10-3 with TRBJ2-6; D is uncertain. Germline loops: CDR1 ENHRY, CDR2 SYGVKD. This CDR3 has 14 residues. Trimming stripped 8 bases from V and 0 bases from J, with 8 bases between. The CDR3 sequence is CAIATRSGANVLTF. The CDR3 DNA reads TGTGCCATCGCGACCCGCTCTGGGGCCAACGTCCTGACTTTC.

The J gene is TRBJ2-4, the V gene TRBV19, with TRBD2 matching 8 bases. V lost 3 bases and J lost 0; bases outside the gene matches: 4. Germline V gene data show CDR1 as LNHDA and CDR2 as SQIVND (reference sequence). This CDR3 contains 16 residues. The CDR3 spells CASSMRGAVAKNIQYF. The CDR3 DNA is TGTGCCAGTAGTATGCGGGGGGCGGTAGCCAAAAACATTCAGTACTTC.